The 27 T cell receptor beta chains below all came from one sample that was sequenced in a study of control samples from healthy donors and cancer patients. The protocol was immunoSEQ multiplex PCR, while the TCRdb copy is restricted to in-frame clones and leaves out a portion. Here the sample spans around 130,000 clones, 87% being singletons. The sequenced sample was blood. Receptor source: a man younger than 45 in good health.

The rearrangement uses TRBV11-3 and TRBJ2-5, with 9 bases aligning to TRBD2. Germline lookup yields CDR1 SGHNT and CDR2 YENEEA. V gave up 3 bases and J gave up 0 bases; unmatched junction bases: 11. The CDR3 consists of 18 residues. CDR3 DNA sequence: TGTGCCAGCAGCTTCGGGTACGGTAGCGGGGGATACCAAGAGACCCAGTACTTC. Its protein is CASSFGYGSGGYQETQYF.

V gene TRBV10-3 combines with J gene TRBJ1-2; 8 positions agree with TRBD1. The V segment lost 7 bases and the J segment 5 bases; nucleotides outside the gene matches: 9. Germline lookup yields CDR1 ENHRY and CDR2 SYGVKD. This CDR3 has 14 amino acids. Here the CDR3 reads CAITPDRDRYGYTF. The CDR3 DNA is TGTGCCATCACCCCGGACAGGGATAGGTATGGCTACACCTTC.

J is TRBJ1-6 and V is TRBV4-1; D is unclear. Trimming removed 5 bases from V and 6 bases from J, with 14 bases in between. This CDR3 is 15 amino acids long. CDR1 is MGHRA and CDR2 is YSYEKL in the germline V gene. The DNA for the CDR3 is TGCGCCAGCAGCAGGAGGGAATTTGGTAATTCACCCCTCCACTTT. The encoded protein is CASSRREFGNSPLHF.

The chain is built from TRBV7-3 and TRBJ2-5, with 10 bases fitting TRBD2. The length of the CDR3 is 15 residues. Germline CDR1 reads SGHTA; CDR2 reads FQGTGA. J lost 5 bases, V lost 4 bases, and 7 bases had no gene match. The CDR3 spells CASSSLAGGWETQYF. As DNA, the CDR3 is TGTGCCAGCAGCTCCTTAGCGGGGGGATGGGAGACCCAGTACTTC.

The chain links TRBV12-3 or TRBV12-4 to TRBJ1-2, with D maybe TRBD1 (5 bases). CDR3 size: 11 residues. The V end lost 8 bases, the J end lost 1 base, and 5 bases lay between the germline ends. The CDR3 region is CASGGNYGYTF. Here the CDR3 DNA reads TGTGCCAGCGGGGGTAACTATGGCTACACCTTC.

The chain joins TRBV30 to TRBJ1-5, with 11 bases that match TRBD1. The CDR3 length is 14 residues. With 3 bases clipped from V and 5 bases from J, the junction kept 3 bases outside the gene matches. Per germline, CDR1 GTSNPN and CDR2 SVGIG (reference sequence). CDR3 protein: CAWSLGQGDQPQHF. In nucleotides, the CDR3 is TGTGCCTGGAGCCTGGGACAGGGGGATCAGCCCCAGCATTTT.

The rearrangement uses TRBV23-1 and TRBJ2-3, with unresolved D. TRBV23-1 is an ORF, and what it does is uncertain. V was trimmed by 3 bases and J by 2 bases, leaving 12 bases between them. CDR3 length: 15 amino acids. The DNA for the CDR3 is TGCGCCAGCAGTCATTATAGGGCCTTCACAGATACGCAGTATTTT. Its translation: CASSHYRAFTDTQYF.

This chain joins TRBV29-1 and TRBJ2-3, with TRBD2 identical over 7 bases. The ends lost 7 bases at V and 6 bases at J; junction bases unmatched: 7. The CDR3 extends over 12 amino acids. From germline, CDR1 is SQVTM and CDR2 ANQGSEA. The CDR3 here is CSATGGTDTQYF. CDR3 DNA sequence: TGCAGCGCTACGGGGGGAACTGATACGCAGTATTTT.

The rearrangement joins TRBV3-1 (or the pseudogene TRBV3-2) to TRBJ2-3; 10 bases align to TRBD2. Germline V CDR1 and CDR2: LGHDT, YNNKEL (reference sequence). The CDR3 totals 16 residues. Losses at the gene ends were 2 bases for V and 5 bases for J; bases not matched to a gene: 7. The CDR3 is CASSQLAGEWGDTQYF. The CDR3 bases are TGTGCCAGCAGCCAACTAGCGGGGGAATGGGGAGATACGCAGTATTTT.

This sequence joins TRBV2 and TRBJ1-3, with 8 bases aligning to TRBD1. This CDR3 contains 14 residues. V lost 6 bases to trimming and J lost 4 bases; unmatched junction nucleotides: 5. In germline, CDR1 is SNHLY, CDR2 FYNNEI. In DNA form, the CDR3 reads TGTGCCAGCAGGATACAGGGGGGAGGAAACACCATATATTTT. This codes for CASRIQGGGNTIYF.

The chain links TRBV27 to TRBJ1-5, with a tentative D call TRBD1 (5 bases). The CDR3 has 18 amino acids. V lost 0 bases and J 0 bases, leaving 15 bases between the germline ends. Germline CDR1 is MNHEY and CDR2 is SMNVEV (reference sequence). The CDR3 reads CASSLSSAWDLSNQPQHF. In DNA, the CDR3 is TGTGCCAGCAGTTTATCCTCAGCGTGGGACCTTAGCAATCAGCCCCAGCATTTT.

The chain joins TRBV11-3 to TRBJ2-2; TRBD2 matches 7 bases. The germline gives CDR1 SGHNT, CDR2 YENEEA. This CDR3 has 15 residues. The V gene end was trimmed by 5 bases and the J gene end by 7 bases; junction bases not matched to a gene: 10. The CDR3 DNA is TGTGCCAGCAGCCGCGCGGGGGTTCGCGGCGGGGAGCTGTTTTTT. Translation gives CASSRAGVRGGELFF.

In DNA, the CDR3 is TGTGCCAGCAGCCAGAATCAAATGAACACTGAAGCTTTCTTT. Its protein is CASSQNQMNTEAFF. The chain combines TRBV3-1 (or the pseudogene TRBV3-2) with TRBJ1-1; no reliable D call. CDR3 size: 14 residues. CDR1 is LGHDT, CDR2 YNNKEL, per germline (reference sequence). Trimming left V 3 bases short and J 0 bases short, with 8 bases between.

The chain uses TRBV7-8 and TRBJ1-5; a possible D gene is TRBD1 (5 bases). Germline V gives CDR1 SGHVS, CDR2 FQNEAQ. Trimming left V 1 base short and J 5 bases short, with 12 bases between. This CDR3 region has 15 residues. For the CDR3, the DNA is TGTGCCAGCAGCTTAGGGGGGGAGTCTCATCAGCCCCAGCATTTT. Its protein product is CASSLGGESHQPQHF.

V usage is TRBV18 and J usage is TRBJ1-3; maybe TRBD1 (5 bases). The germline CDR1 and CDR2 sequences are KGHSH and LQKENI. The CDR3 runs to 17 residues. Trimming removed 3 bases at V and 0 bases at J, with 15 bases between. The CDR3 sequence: CASSPRTSPDSGNTIYF. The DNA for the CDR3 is TGTGCCAGCTCACCGCGGACATCCCCGGACTCTGGAAACACCATATATTTT. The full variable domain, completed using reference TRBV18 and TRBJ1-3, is NAGVMQNPRHLVRRRGQEARLRCSPMKGHSHVYWYRQLPEEGLKFMVYLQKENIIDESGMPKERFSAEFPKEGPSILRIQQVVRGDSAAYFCASSPRTSPDSGNTIYFGEGSWLTVV.

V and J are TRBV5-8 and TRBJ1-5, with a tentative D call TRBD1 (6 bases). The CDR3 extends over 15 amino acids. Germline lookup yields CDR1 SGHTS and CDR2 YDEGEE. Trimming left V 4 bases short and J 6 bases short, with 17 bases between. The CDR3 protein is CASSPGTTDFQPQHF. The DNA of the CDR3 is TGTGCCAGCAGCCCCGGGACAACCGATTTTCAGCCCCAGCATTTT.

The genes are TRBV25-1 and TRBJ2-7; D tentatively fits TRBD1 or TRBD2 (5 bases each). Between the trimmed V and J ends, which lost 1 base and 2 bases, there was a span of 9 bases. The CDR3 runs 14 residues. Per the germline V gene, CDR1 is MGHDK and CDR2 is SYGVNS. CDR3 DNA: TGTGCCAGCAGTGAATCGGGACGGACCTACGAGCAGTACTTC. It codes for CASSESGRTYEQYF.

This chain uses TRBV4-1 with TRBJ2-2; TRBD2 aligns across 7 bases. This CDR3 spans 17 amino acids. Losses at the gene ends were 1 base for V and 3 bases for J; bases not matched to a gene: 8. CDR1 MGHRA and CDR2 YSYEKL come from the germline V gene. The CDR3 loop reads CASSQVSGTGHTGELFF. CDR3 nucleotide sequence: TGCGCCAGCAGCCAAGTAAGCGGGACTGGACACACCGGGGAGCTGTTTTTT.

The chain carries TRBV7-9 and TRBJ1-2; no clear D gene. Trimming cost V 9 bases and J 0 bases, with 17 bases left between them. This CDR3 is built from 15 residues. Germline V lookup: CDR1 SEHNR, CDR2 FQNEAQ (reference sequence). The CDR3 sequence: CASRAREYPNYGYTF. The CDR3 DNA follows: TGTGCCAGTCGAGCTCGGGAATACCCTAACTATGGCTACACCTTC.

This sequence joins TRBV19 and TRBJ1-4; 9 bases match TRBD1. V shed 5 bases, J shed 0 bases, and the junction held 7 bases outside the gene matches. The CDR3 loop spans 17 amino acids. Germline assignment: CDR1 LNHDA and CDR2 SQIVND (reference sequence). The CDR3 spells CASSLGTGRATNEKLFF. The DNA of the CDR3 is TGTGCCAGTAGTTTAGGGACAGGGAGAGCAACTAATGAAAAACTGTTTTTT.

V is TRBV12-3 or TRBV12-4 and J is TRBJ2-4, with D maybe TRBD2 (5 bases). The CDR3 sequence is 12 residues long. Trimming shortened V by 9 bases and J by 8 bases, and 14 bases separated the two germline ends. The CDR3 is CASLGLGDIQYF. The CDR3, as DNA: TGTGCCAGTTTGGGCCTGGGAGACATTCAGTACTTC.

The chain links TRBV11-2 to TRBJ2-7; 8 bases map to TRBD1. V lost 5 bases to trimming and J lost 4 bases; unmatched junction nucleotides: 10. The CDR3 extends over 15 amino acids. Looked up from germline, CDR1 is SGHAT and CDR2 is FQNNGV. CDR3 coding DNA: TGTGCCAGCAGCAGATACCGGGACAGGAGTTACGAGCAGTACTTC. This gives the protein CASSRYRDRSYEQYF.

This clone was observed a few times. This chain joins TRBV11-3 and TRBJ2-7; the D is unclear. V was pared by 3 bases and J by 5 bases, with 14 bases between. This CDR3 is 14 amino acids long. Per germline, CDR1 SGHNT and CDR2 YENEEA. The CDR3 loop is CASSLGGLVNEQYF. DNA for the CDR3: TGTGCCAGCAGCTTGGGCGGCCTTGTGAACGAGCAGTACTTC. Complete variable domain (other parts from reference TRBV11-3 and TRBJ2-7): EAGVVQSPRYKIIEKKQPVAFWCNPISGHNTLYWYLQNLGQGPELLIRYENEEAVDDSQLPKDRFSAERLKGVDSTLKIQPAELGDSAVYLCASSLGGLVNEQYFGPGTRLTVT.

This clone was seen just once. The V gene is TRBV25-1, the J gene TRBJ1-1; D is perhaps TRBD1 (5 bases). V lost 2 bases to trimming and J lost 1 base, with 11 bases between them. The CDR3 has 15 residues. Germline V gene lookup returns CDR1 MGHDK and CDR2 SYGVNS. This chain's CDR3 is CASSEGGGSNTEAFF. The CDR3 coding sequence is TGTGCCAGCAGTGAAGGTGGGGGATCGAACACTGAAGCTTTCTTT.

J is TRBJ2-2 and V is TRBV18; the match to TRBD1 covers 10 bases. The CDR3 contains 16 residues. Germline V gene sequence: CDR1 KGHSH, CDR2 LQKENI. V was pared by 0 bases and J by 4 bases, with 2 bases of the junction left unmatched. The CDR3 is CASSPPGQGSTGELFF. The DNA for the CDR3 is TGTGCCAGCTCACCACCGGGACAGGGGTCCACCGGGGAGCTGTTTTTT.

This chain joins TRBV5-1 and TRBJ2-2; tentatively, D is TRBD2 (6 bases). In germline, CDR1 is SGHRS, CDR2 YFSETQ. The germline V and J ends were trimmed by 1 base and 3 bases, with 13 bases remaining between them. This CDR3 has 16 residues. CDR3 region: CASSLLAGTYTGELFF. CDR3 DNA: TGCGCCAGCAGCTTGTTGGCCGGGACTTACACCGGGGAGCTGTTTTTT.

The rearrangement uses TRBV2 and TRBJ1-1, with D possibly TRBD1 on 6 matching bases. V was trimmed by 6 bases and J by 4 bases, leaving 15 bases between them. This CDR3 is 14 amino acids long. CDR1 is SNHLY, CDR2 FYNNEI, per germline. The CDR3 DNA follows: TGTGCCAGCAGGCCCGGGACACGGGGCACTGAAGCTTTCTTT. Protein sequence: CASRPGTRGTEAFF.